This TCR beta chain was captured in a study of blood T cells in healthy people across ages. A second roughly 7 to 11 cycle PCR used barcoded and J-beta primers. TCRdb fed the 5' RACE reads into MiXCR, producing one record per CDR3 protein. The table has more than 1,400,000 distinct CDR3 sequences, roughly 40% seen once. Germline lookup yields CDR1 SGHNT and CDR2 YENEEA. V was pared by 3 bases and J by 7 bases, with 5 bases of the junction left unmatched. The CDR3 is made up of 15 amino acids. The chain carries TRBV11-3 and TRBJ2-1; 11 bases fit TRBD2. This TCR came from a woman aged 18 to 35 in good health. The sample taken for sequencing was blood. The CDR3 protein is CASSFSGGASNEQFF. In nucleotides, the CDR3 is TGTGCCAGCAGCTTTAGCGGGGGGGCCTCAAATGAGCAGTTCTTC.